This T cell receptor (beta chain) emerged from a study of shared clonotypes between healthy human individuals. For the study at large: With ages of 18 to 49, the donors were a couple of women and a few men.

This table comes from immunoSEQ multiplex PCR, and its TCRdb copy is limited to in-frame clones, with some not included. The sample comprises millions of clones, over 85% of which are singletons, and 0.39% rests with the top ten. Germline V lookup: CDR1 SGHRS, CDR2 YFSETQ. Trimming took off 4 bases at V and 7 bases at J, with 17 bases between the two ends. This CDR3 spans 14 amino acids. The chain joins TRBV5-1 to TRBJ2-5, with D possibly being TRBD1 or TRBD2 (5 bases each). Sequenced: naive CD4+ T cells from PBMCs. Regarding subset: CD45RA+ positively selected. The receptor was isolated from a man aged 18 to 30 in good health. Some clones in this sample may be carry-over from other donors' samples. The CDR3 sequence is CASSLLGVDGTQYF. DNA for the CDR3: TGCGCCAGCAGCCTTCTGGGGGTAGACGGGACCCAGTACTTC.